This T cell receptor (beta chain) is from a study of a mutant IDH1 vaccine in newly diagnosed glioma. On the study more broadly: Sex distribution of treated patients was about 62% male and roughly 38% female; mean age was 40.4 years. Most had both radiotherapy and temozolomide beforehand; others had only one.

Described time point: week 35, safety follow-up. The study gave 300 ug of mutant IDH1 20-mer peptide per vaccine dose, with topical imiquimod. New WHO grade 3 or 4 astrocytomas that were IDH1-mutant and ATRX-lost had been found in donors. Concerning this clone itself: What it recognizes is unknown.

Germline-derived CDR1 and CDR2 are GTSNPN and SVGIG (reference sequence). V lost 3 bases and J 2 bases, leaving 14 bases between the germline ends. The CDR3 length is 15 residues. Sequenced by immunoSEQ multiplex PCR; TCRdb stores in-frame clones only, minus some. The data show about 32,000 clones, with roughly three quarters seen just once and 11% held by the top ten. The sequence derives from a middle-aged woman with glioma. This chain links TRBV30 with TRBJ1-5; a possible D gene is TRBD1 (5 bases). Sample: PBMCs, taken from a glioma patient whose treatment included an IDH1 peptide vaccine. CDR3 DNA sequence: TGTGCCTGGAGCCCCCGAGGGGCCCGCAATCAGCCCCAGCATTTT. Protein: CAWSPRGARNQPQHF.